This T cell receptor beta chain was retrieved from a study of T cell responses to AZD1222 COVID-19 vaccine. Clones were read by immunoSEQ multiplex PCR, and TCRdb kept only the in-frame ones, dropping some. The sample has about 270,000 clones, about 94% seen once; the top ten hold approximately 0.52%. In germline, CDR1 is MNHNY, CDR2 SVGAGI (reference sequence). CDR3 length: 14 amino acids. Between the trimmed V and J ends, which lost 5 bases and 2 bases, there was a span of 13 bases. The chain uses TRBV6-6 and TRBJ2-7; perhaps TRBD1 as D (5 bases). This sequence was found in an adult who received the AZD1222 COVID-19 vaccine. The sample in question was peripheral blood, obtained 28 days after the second AZD1222 dose. The CDR3: CASSTTDFAYEQYF. For the CDR3, the DNA is TGTGCCAGCAGTACGACAGACTTTGCCTACGAGCAGTACTTC.